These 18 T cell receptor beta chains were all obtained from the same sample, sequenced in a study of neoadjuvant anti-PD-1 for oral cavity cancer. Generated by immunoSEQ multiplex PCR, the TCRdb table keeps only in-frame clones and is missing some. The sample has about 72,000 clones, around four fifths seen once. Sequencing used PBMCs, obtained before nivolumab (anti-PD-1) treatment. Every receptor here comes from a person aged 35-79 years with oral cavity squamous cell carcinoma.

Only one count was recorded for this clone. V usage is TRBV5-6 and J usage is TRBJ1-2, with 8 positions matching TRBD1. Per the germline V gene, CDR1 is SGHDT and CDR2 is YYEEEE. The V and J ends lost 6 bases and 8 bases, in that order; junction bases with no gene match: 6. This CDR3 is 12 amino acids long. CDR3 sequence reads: CASTLDRVGYTF. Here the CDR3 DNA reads TGTGCCAGCACTTTGGACAGGGTCGGCTACACCTTC. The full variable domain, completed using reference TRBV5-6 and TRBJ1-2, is DAGVTQSPTHLIKTRGQQVTLRCSPKSGHDTVSWYQQALGQGPQFIFQYYEEEERQRGNFPDRFSGHQFPNYSSELNVNALLLGDSALYLCASTLDRVGYTFGSGTRLTVV.

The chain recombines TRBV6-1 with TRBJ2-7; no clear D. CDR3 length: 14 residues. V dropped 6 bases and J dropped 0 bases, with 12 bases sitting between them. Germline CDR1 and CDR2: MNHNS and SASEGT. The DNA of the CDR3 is TGTGCCAGCAGGCCTATGGCGAGCTCCTACGAGCAGTACTTC. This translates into CASRPMASSYEQYF.

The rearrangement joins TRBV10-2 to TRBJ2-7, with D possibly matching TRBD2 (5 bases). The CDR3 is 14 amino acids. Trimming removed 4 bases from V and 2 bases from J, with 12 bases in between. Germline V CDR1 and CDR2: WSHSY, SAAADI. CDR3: CASSGSSGPYEQYF. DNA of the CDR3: TGCGCCAGCAGTGGAAGCAGCGGACCCTACGAGCAGTACTTC.

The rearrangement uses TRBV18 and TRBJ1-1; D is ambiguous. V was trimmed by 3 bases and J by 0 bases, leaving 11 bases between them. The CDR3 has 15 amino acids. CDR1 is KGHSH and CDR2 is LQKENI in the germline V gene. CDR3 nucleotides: TGTGCCAGCTCACCCTCCTTCGGATTGAACACTGAAGCTTTCTTT. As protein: CASSPSFGLNTEAFF. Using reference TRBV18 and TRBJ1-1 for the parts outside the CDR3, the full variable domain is NAGVMQNPRHLVRRRGQEARLRCSPMKGHSHVYWYRQLPEEGLKFMVYLQKENIIDESGMPKERFSAEFPKEGPSILRIQQVVRGDSAAYFCASSPSFGLNTEAFFGQGTRLTVV.

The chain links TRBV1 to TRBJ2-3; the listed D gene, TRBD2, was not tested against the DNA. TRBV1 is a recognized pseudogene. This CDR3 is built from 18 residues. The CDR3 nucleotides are TGCACCAGCAGCCAAGTATGTGTTTGGAGACTAGCGGCAGATACGCAGTATTTT. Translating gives CTSSQVCVWRLAADTQYF.

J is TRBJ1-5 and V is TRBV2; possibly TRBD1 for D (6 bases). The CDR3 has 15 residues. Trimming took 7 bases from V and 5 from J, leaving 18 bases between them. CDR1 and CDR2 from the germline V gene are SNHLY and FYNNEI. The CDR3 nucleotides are TGTGCCAGCACGAGGGTACCCCAGGGGCATCAGCCCCAGCATTTT. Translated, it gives CASTRVPQGHQPQHF.

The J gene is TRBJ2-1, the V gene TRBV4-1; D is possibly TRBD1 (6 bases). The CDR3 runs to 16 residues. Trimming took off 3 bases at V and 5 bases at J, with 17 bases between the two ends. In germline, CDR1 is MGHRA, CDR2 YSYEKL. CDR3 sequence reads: CASSHGRGRGNNEQFF. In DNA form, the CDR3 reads TGCGCCAGCAGCCACGGTAGGGGCAGGGGAAACAATGAGCAGTTCTTC.

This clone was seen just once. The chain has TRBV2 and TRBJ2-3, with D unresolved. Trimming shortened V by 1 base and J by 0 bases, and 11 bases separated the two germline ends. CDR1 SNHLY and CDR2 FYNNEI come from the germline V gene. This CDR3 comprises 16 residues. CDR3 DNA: TGTGCCAGCAGTGAAGTTACGGTGACTAGCACAGATACGCAGTATTTT. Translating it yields CASSEVTVTSTDTQYF. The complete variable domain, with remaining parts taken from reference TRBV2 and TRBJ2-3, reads EPEVTQTPSHQVTQMGQEVILRCVPISNHLYFYWYRQILGQKVEFLVSFYNNEISEKSEIFDDQFSVERPDGSNFTLKIRSTKLEDSAMYFCASSEVTVTSTDTQYFGPGTRLTVL.

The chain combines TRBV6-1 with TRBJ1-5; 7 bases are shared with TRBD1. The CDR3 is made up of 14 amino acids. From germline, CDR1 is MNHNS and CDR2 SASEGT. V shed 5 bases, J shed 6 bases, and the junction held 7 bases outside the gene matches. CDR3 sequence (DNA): TGTGCCAGCAGTCCACAGGGGTATTTTCAGCCCCAGCATTTT. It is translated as CASSPQGYFQPQHF.

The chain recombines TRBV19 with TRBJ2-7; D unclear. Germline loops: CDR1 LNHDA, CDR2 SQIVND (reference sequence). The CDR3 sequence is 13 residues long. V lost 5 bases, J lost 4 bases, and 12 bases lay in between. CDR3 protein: CASSADRDYEQYF. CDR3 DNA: TGTGCCAGTAGTGCGGACCGAGATTACGAGCAGTACTTC.

Here the CDR3 DNA reads TGCGCCAGCAGCTTTAGCGGGAGTAAAGAGACCCAGTACTTC. It specifies CASSFSGSKETQYF. The chain employs TRBV5-1 and TRBJ2-5; 9 bases agree with TRBD2. V lost 2 bases and J lost 3; bases outside the gene matches: 2. In germline, CDR1 is SGHRS, CDR2 YFSETQ. The CDR3 has 14 residues.

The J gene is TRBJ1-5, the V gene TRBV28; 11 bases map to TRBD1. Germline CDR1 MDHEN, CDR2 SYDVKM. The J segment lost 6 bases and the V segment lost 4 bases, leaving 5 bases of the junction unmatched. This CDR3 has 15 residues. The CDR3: CASSSSGTGGQPQHF. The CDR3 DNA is TGTGCCAGCAGTTCATCCGGGACAGGGGGTCAGCCCCAGCATTTT.

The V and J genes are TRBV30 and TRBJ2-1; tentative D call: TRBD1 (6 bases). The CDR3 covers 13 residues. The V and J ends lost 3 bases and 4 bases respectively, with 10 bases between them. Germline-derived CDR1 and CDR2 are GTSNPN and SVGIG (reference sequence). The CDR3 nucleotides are TGTGCCTGGAGCAGGGGTGCTTACAATGAGCAGTTCTTC. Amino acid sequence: CAWSRGAYNEQFF.

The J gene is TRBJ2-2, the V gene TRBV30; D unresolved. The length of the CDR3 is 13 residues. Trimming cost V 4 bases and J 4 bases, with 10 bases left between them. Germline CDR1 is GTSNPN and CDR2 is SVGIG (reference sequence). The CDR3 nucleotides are TGTGCCTGGAATTGGCTGGGCACCGGGGAGCTGTTTTTT. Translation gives CAWNWLGTGELFF. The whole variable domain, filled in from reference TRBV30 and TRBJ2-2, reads SQTIHQWPATLVQPVGSPLSLECTVEGTSNPNLYWYRQAAGRGLQLLFYSVGIGQISSEVPQNLSASRPQDRQFILSSKKLLLSDSGFYLCAWNWLGTGELFFGEGSRLTVL.

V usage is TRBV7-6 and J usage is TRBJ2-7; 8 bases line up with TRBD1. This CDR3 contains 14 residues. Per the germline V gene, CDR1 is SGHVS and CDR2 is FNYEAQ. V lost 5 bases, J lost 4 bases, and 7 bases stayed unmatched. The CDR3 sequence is CASSPQGAQYEQYF. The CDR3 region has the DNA TGTGCCAGCAGCCCTCAGGGGGCGCAGTACGAGCAGTACTTC.

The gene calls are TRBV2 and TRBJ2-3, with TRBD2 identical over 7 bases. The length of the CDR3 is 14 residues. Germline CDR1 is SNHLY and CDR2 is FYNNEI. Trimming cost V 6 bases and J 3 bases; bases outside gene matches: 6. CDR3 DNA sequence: TGTGCCAGCAGGCGACTAGCTGTAACAGATACGCAGTATTTT. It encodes CASRRLAVTDTQYF.

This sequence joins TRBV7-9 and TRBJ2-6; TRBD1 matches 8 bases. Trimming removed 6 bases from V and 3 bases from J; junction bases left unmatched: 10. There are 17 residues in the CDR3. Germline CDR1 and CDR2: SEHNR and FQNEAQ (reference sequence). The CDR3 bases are TGTGCCAGCAGTTATTCCGGGACAGGAATTGGGGCCAACGTCCTGACTTTC. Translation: CASSYSGTGIGANVLTF.

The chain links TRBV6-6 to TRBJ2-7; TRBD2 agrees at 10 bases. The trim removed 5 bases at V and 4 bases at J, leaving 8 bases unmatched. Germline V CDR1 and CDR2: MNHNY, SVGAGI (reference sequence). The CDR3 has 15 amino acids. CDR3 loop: CASSRTGLAAYEQYF. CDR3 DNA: TGTGCCAGCAGTCGCACTGGACTAGCGGCATACGAGCAGTACTTC.